Following are 27 T cell receptor beta chains from one sample sequenced in a study of CD8+CD57+ T cells in acquired aplastic anemia. The study profiled TCR beta VDJ and CDR3 using genomic DNA as template. TCRdb re-derived calls from the reads in MiXCR, one entry per CDR3 protein. The sample has 150,000 to 180,000 distinct CDR3 sequences, around half seen once. CD8+CD57+ cell expansion, shown by flow cytometry, had occurred in the patients selected for sequencing. Sequencing was done on a sample of sorted CD4+, CD8+, or CD8+CD57+ T cells (not recorded which) from PBMCs. These receptors all come from a human donor with aplastic anemia.

With respect to this clonotype: A junction boundary mismatches the germline segment, possibly from a read error. The chain joins TRBV7-9 to TRBJ1-1, with D uncertain. CDR3 length equals 12 residues. In germline, CDR1 is SEHNR, CDR2 FQNEAQ (reference sequence). The DNA of the CDR3 is TGTGCCAGCAGCTTGGCGGGTACTGAATCTTTCTTT. Its translation: CASSLAGTESFF.

This clonotype was counted many times. The chain recombines TRBV6-4 with TRBJ2-6; no reliable D call. The V gene lost 3 bases and the J gene lost 0 bases, with 9 bases spanning the gap. Germline V gene lookup returns CDR1 MRHNA and CDR2 SNTAGT. This CDR3 region has 16 residues. CDR3 protein: CASSETGSSGANVLTF. The DNA for the CDR3 is TGTGCCAGCAGTGAAACGGGCAGCTCTGGGGCCAACGTCCTGACTTTC.

As concerns this clonotype: The conserved final phenylalanine or tryptophan is absent from the CDR3, which likely points to a read error. The chain carries TRBV10-1 and TRBJ2-3, with D possibly TRBD1 on 5 matching bases. This CDR3 region has 14 residues. Germline CDR1 and CDR2: WNHNN and SYGVQD (reference sequence). Trimming shortened V by 4 bases and J by 4 bases, and 12 bases separated the two germline ends. As DNA, the CDR3 is TGCGCCAGCAGTGTCACAGGACGGGCAGATACGCAGTATCTT. Residues: CASSVTGRADTQYL.

This clonotype was seen a few times. A read error may explain this, as a much larger clone is one base away. This chain joins TRBV7-9 and TRBJ2-7; tentatively, D is TRBD1 (6 bases). V lost 4 bases and J 2 bases, leaving 12 bases between the germline ends. Per the germline V gene, CDR1 is SEHNR and CDR2 is FQNEAQ (reference sequence). The CDR3 is 14 residues long. DNA for the CDR3: TGTGCCAGCAGCTACCGGGACAATGCCTACGAGCAGTACTTC. Translating gives CASSYRDNAYEQYF.

This clonotype was seen repeatedly, ten times or more. The chain joins TRBV7-6 to TRBJ1-6; D perhaps matches TRBD1 (6 bases). The germline CDR1 and CDR2 sequences are SGHVS and FNYEAQ. This CDR3 is built from 15 residues. Trimming left V 8 bases short and J 6 bases short, with 17 bases between. DNA for the CDR3: TGTGCCAGCGAGCGCGAGGGGGGTCTTAATTCACCCCTCCACTTT. This translates into CASEREGGLNSPLHF.

This clonotype was picked up many times. J is TRBJ1-5 and V is TRBV2, with D possibly being TRBD1 (6 bases). CDR3 length: 16 residues. The germline V and J ends were trimmed by 3 bases and 1 base, with 13 bases remaining between them. The germline V gene has CDR1 SNHLY and CDR2 FYNNEI. CDR3 bases: TGTGCCAGCAGTGAGTGGGGGCGCGGCAGCAATCAGCCCCAGCATTTT. This gives the protein CASSEWGRGSNQPQHF.

This rearrangement joins TRBV7-2 to TRBJ2-7; 11 bases line up with TRBD2. V lost 5 bases, J lost 8 bases, and 5 bases stayed unmatched. The germline gives CDR1 SGHTA, CDR2 FQGNSA. This CDR3 is 13 amino acids long. CDR3 coding DNA: TGTGCCAGCAGCACTAGCGGGGGTCGGCAGCAGTACTTC. This translates into CASSTSGGRQQYF.

A few counts support this clonotype. This chain uses TRBV19 with TRBJ1-2, with 7 bases aligning to TRBD1. The germline CDR1 and CDR2 sequences are LNHDA and SQIVND (reference sequence). After removal of 5 bases from V and 7 bases from J, the junction contained 13 bases not matched to a gene. This CDR3 has 15 residues. CDR3 DNA: TGTGCCAGTAGTCCCTCCGGGACAGCCTTGGGTGGCTACACCTTC. This translates into CASSPSGTALGGYTF.

Concerning this clonotype itself: This sequence may be a read error, since a much larger clone differs from it by one base. The J gene is TRBJ2-1, the V gene TRBV11-1, with 8 bases matching TRBD2. The CDR3 spans 16 residues. The germline CDR1 and CDR2 sequences are SGHAT and FQDESV (reference sequence). V lost 7 bases to trimming and J lost 9 bases; unmatched junction nucleotides: 17. The CDR3, as DNA: TGTGCCAGCAACCTAAACCGGGGGGGCGGTGACCGTGAGCAGTTCTTC. This gives the protein CASNLNRGGGDREQFF.

V gene TRBV15 combines with J gene TRBJ2-1; D is ambiguous. Trimming shortened V by 2 bases and J by 9 bases, and 14 bases separated the two germline ends. Per germline, CDR1 LNHNV and CDR2 YYDKDF (reference sequence). CDR3 length equals 14 residues. CDR3 sequence reads: CATSRRVELGEQFF. The CDR3 DNA is TGTGCCACCAGCAGAAGGGTTGAATTGGGTGAGCAGTTCTTC.

The J gene is TRBJ2-1, the V gene TRBV7-2; D is ambiguous. The V gene's germline CDR1 is SGHTA and CDR2 FQGNSA. Trimming removed 10 bases from V and 6 bases from J, with 16 bases in between. There are 13 residues in the CDR3. CDR3 residues: CATSEPALNEQFF. Written as DNA, the CDR3 is TGTGCCACCTCGGAGCCGGCTCTCAATGAGCAGTTCTTC.

Turning to this clonotype: A clone one base away is much larger, so this may be a read error. The gene calls are TRBV11-1 and TRBJ1-2, with 10 positions matching TRBD1. CDR3 size: 17 residues. CDR1 is SGHAT, CDR2 FQDESV, per germline (reference sequence). CDR3 sequence (DNA): TGTGCCAGCAGCTCTACATCGGGACAGGGGATTAACTATGGCTTCACCTTC. Translated: CASSSTSGQGINYGFTF.

The chain is built from TRBV29-1 and TRBJ1-1; D is uncertain. The length of the CDR3 is 11 residues. Germline loops: CDR1 SQVTM, CDR2 ANQGSEA. V lost 4 bases, J lost 5 bases, and 8 bases lay in between. The CDR3 region has the DNA TGCAGCGTTGCGTGGGGTACTGAAGCTTTCTTT. Amino acid sequence: CSVAWGTEAFF.

This clonotype has ten or more counts. V is TRBV10-2 and J is TRBJ2-5, with 12 bases lining up with TRBD2. Germline loops: CDR1 WSHSY, CDR2 SAAADI. With V trimmed by 7 bases and J by 9 bases, 9 bases remained unmatched. The CDR3 runs 14 residues. The CDR3 is CASTPGLAGTPQYF. DNA for the CDR3: TGCGCCAGCACTCCAGGACTAGCGGGGACGCCCCAGTACTTC.

The chain carries TRBV2 and TRBJ1-6; D is possibly TRBD1 (5 bases). The CDR3 loop spans 15 amino acids. The V end was cut by 1 base, the J end by 7 bases, with 11 bases between. Germline V gives CDR1 SNHLY, CDR2 FYNNEI. The CDR3 sequence is CASSEVGGNNSPLHF. CDR3 DNA sequence: TGTGCCAGCAGTGAAGTGGGGGGGAACAATTCACCCCTCCACTTT.

The chain couples TRBV10-1 to TRBJ2-2; no clear D gene. V lost 5 bases and J 7 bases, leaving 11 bases between the germline ends. There are 13 residues in the CDR3. CDR1 and CDR2 from the germline V gene are WNHNN and SYGVQD (reference sequence). The CDR3 coding sequence is TGCGCCAGCAGTTTACACCTGTTCGGGGAGCTGTTTTTT. This encodes CASSLHLFGELFF.

This clonotype came up many times. This chain uses TRBV7-9 with TRBJ2-7; D is ambiguous. CDR1 SEHNR and CDR2 FQNEAQ come from the germline V gene (reference sequence). The CDR3 is 11 residues long. The V gene lost 5 bases and the J gene lost 3 bases, with 5 bases spanning the gap. CDR3 nucleotide sequence: TGTGCCAGCAGCCTATTCTACGAGCAGTACTTC. As protein: CASSLFYEQYF.

The chain links TRBV7-9 to TRBJ2-5, with TRBD1 matching over 8 bases. The V gene's germline CDR1 is SEHNR and CDR2 FQNEAQ (reference sequence). This CDR3 spans 13 amino acids. Trimming cost V 6 bases and J 5 bases; bases outside gene matches: 5. The CDR3 protein is CASRRTGRETQYF. For the CDR3, the DNA is TGTGCCAGCAGACGGACAGGGCGGGAGACCCAGTACTTC.

The sample holds a few counts of this clonotype. A read error may be the cause here, since a much bigger clone is one base away. This sequence joins TRBV7-3 and TRBJ1-1, with TRBD1 matching over 7 bases. This CDR3 comprises 14 residues. Germline CDR1 reads SGHTA; CDR2 reads FQGTGA. V trimming: 6 bases; J trimming: 4 bases; junction bases outside the gene matches: 8. CDR3 bases: TGTGCCAGCAGTTCAGGGGGTTGGGGCACTGAAGCTTTCTTT. Its protein is CASSSGGWGTEAFF.

The chain is built from TRBV20-1 and TRBJ2-7, with a possible D match to TRBD2 (5 bases). CDR1 DFQATT and CDR2 SNEGSKA come from the germline V gene (reference sequence). V lost 5 bases and J lost 5, with 22 bases in between. CDR3 length equals 15 residues. The CDR3 region is CSAASSSGLYHEQYF. CDR3 nucleotides: TGCAGTGCTGCAAGCAGCTCCGGACTGTACCACGAGCAGTACTTC.

This chain connects TRBV5-5 to TRBJ2-5; D is unclear. This CDR3 has 12 residues. V was trimmed by 5 bases and J by 5 bases, leaving 10 bases between them. CDR1 is SGHKS, CDR2 YYEKEE, per germline (reference sequence). CDR3 in amino acids: CASSYSRETQYF. The CDR3 bases are TGTGCCAGCAGTTACTCGCGGGAGACCCAGTACTTC.

This clonotype showed up just a few times. The chain is built from TRBV11-2 and TRBJ2-5; D ambiguous. The CDR3 sequence is 15 residues long. CDR1 is SGHAT and CDR2 is FQNNGV in the germline V gene. The germline V and J ends were trimmed by 1 base and 4 bases, with 13 bases remaining between them. In nucleotides, the CDR3 is TGTGCCAGCAGCTTAGGCGAAGGGCGAGGAGAGACCCAGTACTTC. This encodes CASSLGEGRGETQYF.

In regard to this clonotype: One junction end does not reproduce the germline sequence, and a read error may be involved. The chain uses TRBV9 and TRBJ1-6; D gene uncertain. The CDR3 totals 15 residues. Germline assignment: CDR1 SGDLS and CDR2 YYNGEE. This CDR3 reads CATSEEGRMNSPLHF. The DNA for the CDR3 is TGTGCCACCAGCGAAGAGGGAAGAATGAATTCACCCCTCCACTTT.

This clonotype occurred many times. The chain recombines TRBV7-3 with TRBJ2-3, with TRBD2 as a possible D gene (7 bases). V was pared by 4 bases and J by 0 bases, with 17 bases between. Looked up from germline, CDR1 is SGHTA and CDR2 is FQGTGA. The CDR3 spans 17 residues. The CDR3 loop reads CASSSPVRGGSTDTQYF. DNA for the CDR3: TGTGCCAGCAGCTCCCCCGTGAGGGGGGGAAGCACAGATACGCAGTATTTT.

The chain couples TRBV20-1 to TRBJ2-5; unclear D gene. The CDR3 has 12 residues. The germline V gene encodes CDR1 DFQATT and CDR2 SNEGSKA (reference sequence). Trimming took off 4 bases at V and 0 bases at J, with 6 bases between the two ends. The DNA for the CDR3 is TGCAGTGCTATACCAGACCAAGAGACCCAGTACTTC. Its translation is CSAIPDQETQYF.

V usage is TRBV9 and J usage is TRBJ2-2, with D hard to call. Germline V gene lookup returns CDR1 SGDLS and CDR2 YYNGEE. The V gene lost 0 bases and the J gene lost 3 bases, with 9 bases spanning the gap. The CDR3 spans 15 residues. The chain's CDR3 is CASSVARGDTGELFF. CDR3 sequence (DNA): TGTGCCAGCAGCGTAGCTCGAGGAGACACCGGGGAGCTGTTTTTT.

The rearrangement uses TRBV7-6 and TRBJ2-3; TRBD2 aligns across 7 bases. The V and J ends lost 0 bases and 6 bases, in that order; junction bases with no gene match: 9. Germline loops: CDR1 SGHVS, CDR2 FNYEAQ. The CDR3 loop spans 16 amino acids. In DNA form, the CDR3 reads TGTGCCAGCAGCTTAGCCTGGGGTAGCGGGTTGGATACGCAGTATTTT. Translated: CASSLAWGSGLDTQYF.